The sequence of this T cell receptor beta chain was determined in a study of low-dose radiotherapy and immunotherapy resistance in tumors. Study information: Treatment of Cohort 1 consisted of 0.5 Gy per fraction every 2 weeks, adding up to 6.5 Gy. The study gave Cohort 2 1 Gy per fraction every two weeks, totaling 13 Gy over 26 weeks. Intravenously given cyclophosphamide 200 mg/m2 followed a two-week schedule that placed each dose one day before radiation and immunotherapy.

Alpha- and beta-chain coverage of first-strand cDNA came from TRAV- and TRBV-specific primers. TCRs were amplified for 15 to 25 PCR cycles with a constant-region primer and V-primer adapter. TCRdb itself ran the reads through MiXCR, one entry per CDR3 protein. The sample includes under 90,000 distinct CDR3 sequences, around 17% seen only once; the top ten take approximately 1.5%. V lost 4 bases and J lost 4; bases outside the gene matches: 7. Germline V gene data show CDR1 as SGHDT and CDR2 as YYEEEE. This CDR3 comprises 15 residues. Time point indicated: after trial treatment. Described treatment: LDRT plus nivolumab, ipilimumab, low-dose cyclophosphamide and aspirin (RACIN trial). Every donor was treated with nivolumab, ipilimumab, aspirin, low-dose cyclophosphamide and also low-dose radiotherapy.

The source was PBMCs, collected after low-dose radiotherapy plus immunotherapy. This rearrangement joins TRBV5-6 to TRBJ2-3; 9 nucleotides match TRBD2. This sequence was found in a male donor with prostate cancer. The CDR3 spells CASSRLAAGADTQYF. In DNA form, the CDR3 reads TGTGCCAGCAGCCGACTAGCGGCGGGGGCAGATACGCAGTATTTT. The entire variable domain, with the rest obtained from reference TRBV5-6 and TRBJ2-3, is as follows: DAGVTQSPTHLIKTRGQQVTLRCSPKSGHDTVSWYQQALGQGPQFIFQYYEEEERQRGNFPDRFSGHQFPNYSSELNVNALLLGDSALYLCASSRLAAGADTQYFGPGTRLTVL.